Below, one TCR beta chain is given with its context. The target antigen is unknown. These data are taken from a study of T cell responses to AZD1222 COVID-19 vaccine. Study results and caveats: There were mostly white British donors and more females than males, and clonal diversity was possibly underestimated. A rise in Spike-specific TCR breadth and depth followed two AZD1222 doses. No repertoire was sampled before or during the peak T cell response, only after it. Baseline seropositives among AZD1222 recipients totaled only 5 to 7.

The table came from immunoSEQ multiplex PCR; TCRdb's copy has only in-frame clones and leaves some out. The sample records 99,000 or so clones, roughly 86% being singletons. Sequenced material: peripheral blood, taken 28 days after the second dose of the MenACWY control vaccine. The receptor was derived from an adult who received the MenACWY meningococcal vaccine as a control.

The CDR3 protein is CASSPPGQATGNTIYF. The CDR3 DNA reads as TGTGCCAGCTCACCACCAGGACAGGCGACTGGAAACACCATATATTTT. The gene calls are TRBV18 and TRBJ1-3; TRBD1 matches at 7 bases. Germline V CDR1 and CDR2: KGHSH, LQKENI. The CDR3 extends over 16 amino acids. V lost 0 bases and J lost 2; bases outside the gene matches: 4.